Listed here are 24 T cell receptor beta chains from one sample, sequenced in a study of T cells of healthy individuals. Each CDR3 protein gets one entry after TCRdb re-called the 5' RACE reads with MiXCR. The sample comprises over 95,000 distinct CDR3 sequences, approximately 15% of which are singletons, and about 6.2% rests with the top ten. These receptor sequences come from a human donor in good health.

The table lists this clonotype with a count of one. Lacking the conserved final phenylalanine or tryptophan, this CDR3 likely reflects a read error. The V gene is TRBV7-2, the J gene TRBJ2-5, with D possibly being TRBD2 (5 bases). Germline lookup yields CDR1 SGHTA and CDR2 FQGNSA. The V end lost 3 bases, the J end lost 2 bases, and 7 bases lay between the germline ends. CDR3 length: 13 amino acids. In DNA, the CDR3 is TGTGCCAGCAGCTTGCGGGTTCAAGAGACCCAGTACTAC. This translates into CASSLRVQETQYY.

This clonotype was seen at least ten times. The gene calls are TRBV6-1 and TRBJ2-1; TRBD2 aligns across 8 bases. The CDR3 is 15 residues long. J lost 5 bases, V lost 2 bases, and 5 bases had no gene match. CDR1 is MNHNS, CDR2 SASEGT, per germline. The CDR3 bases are TGTGCCAGCAGTGAATTGACGGGGGGGCACAATGAGCAGTTCTTC. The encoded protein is CASSELTGGHNEQFF.

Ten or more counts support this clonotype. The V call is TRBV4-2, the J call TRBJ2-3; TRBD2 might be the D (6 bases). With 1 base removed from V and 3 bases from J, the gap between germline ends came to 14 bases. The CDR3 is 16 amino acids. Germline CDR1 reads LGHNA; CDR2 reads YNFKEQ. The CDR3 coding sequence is TGTGCCAGCAGCCAAGTGATGGGGGGAAAGACAGATACGCAGTATTTT. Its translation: CASSQVMGGKTDTQYF.

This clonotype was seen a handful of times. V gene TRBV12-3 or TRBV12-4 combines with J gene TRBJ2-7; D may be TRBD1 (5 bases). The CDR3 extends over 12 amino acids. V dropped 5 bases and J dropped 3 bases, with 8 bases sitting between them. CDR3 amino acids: CASSDDSYEQYF. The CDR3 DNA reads TGTGCCAGCAGTGATGACAGCTACGAGCAGTACTTC.

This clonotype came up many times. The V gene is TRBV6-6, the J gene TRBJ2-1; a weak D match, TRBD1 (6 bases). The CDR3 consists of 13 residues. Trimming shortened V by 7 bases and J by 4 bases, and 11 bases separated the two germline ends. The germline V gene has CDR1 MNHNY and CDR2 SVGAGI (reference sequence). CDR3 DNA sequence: TGTGCCAGCAACAATCAGGGGTACAATGAGCAGTTCTTC. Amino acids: CASNNQGYNEQFF.

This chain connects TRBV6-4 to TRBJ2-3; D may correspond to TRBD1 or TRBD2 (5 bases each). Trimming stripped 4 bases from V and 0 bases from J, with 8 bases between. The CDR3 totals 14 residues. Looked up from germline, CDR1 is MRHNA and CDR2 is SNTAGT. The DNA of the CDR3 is TGTGCCAGCAGTGGGGGGAATAGCACAGATACGCAGTATTTT. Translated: CASSGGNSTDTQYF.

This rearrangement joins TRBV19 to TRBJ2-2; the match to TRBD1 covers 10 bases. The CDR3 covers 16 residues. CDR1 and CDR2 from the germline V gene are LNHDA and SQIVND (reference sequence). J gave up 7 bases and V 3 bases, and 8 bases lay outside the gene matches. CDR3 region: CASSIRDRGRGGELFF. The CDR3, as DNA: TGTGCCAGTAGTATTAGGGACAGGGGACGTGGCGGGGAGCTGTTTTTT.

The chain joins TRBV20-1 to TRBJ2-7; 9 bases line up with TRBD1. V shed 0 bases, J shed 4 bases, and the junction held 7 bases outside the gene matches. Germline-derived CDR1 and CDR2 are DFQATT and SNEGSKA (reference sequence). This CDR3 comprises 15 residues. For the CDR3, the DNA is TGCAGTGCTAGAGACCCTACAGGGGGCGCTTACGAGCAGTACTTC. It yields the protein CSARDPTGGAYEQYF.

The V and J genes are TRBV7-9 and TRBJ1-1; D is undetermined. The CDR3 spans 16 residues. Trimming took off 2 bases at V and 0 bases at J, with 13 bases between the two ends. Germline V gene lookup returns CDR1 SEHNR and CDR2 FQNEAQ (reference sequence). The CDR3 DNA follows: TGTGCCAGCAGCTTATGGACTCCCCGTGTGAACACTGAAGCTTTCTTT. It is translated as CASSLWTPRVNTEAFF.

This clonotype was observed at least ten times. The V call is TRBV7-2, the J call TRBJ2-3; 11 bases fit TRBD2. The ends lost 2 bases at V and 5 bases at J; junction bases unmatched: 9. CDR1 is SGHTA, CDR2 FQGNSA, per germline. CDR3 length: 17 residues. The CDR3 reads CASSLSLTSGSLDTQYF. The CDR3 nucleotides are TGTGCCAGCAGCTTATCCCTTACTAGCGGGAGTCTAGATACGCAGTATTTT.

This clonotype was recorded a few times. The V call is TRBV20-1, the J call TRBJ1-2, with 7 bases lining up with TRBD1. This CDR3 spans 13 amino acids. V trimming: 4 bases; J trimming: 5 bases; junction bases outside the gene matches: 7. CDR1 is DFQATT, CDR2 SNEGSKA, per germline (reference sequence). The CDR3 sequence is CSANRGHQYGYTF. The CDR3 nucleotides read TGCAGTGCTAACAGGGGCCACCAATATGGCTACACCTTC.

CDR3 sequence reads: CASSGRGPRLHQPQHF. The CDR3 nucleotides read TGTGCCAGCTCCGGACGGGGACCCCGATTGCATCAGCCCCAGCATTTT. This chain joins TRBV18 and TRBJ1-5, with D maybe TRBD1 (5 bases). The ends were cut back, 6 bases at V and 5 bases at J, with 20 bases in the middle. Germline V gene lookup returns CDR1 KGHSH and CDR2 LQKENI. The CDR3 length is 16 residues.

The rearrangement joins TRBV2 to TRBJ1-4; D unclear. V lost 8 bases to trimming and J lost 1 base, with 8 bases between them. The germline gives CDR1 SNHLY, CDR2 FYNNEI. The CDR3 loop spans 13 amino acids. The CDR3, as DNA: TGTGCCAGCCGGAGAGGAACTAATGAAAAACTGTTTTTT. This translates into CASRRGTNEKLFF.

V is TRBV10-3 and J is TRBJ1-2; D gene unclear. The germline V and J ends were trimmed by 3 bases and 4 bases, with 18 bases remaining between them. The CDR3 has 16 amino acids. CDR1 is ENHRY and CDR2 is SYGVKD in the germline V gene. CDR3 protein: CAISDPGKPGGYGYTF. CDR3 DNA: TGTGCCATCAGTGACCCCGGGAAACCCGGCGGCTATGGCTACACCTTC.

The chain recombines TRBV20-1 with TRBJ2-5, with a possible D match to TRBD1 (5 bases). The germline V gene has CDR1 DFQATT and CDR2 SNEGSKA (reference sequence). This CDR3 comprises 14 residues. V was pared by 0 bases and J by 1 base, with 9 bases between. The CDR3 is CSARDLRGQETQYF. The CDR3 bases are TGCAGTGCTAGAGACCTTAGGGGCCAAGAGACCCAGTACTTC.

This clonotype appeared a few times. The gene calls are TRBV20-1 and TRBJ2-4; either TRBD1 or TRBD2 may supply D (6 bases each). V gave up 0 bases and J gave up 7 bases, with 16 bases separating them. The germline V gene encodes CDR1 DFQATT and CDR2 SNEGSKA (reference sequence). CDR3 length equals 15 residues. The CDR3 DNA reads TGCAGTGCTAGAGATCTATGGGGGGCCGGGAACATTCAGTACTTC. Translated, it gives CSARDLWGAGNIQYF.

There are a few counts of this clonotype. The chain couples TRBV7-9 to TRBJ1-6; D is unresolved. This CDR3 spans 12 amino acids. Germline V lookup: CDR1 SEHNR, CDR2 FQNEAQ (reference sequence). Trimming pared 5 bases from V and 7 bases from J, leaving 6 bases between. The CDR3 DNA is TGTGCCAGCAGCAATCTAAATTCACCCCTCCACTTT. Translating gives CASSNLNSPLHF.

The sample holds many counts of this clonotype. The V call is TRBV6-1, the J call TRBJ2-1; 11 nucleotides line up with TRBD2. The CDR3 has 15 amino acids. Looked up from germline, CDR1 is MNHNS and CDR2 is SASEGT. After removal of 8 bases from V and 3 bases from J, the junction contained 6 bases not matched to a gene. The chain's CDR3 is CASYLAGGYYNEQFF. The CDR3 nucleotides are TGTGCCAGCTATCTAGCGGGGGGTTACTACAATGAGCAGTTCTTC.

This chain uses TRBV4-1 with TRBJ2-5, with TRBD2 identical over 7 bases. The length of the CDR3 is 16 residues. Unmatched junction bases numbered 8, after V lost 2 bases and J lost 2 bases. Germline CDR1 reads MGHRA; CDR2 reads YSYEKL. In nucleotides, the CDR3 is TGCGCCAGCAGCCAACACCCCCTAGCGGAACAAGAGACCCAGTACTTC. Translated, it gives CASSQHPLAEQETQYF.

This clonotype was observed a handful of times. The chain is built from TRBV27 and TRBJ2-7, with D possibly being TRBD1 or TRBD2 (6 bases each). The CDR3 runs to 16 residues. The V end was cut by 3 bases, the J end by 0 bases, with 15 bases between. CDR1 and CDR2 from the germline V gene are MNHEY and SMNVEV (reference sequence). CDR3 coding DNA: TGTGCCAGCAGTTTTCTGGGGGGCTCCAGCTCCTACGAGCAGTACTTC. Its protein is CASSFLGGSSSYEQYF.

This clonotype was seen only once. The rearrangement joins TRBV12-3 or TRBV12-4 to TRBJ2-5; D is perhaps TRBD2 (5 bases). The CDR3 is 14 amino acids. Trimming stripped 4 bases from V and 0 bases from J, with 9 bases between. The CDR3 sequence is CASSSRTDQETQYF. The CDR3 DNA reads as TGTGCCAGCAGTTCCCGGACTGACCAAGAGACCCAGTACTTC.

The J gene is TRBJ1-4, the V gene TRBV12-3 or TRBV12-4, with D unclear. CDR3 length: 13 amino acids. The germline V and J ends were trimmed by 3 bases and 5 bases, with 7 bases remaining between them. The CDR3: CASSLAWNEKLFF. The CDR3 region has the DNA TGTGCCAGCAGTTTGGCCTGGAATGAAAAACTGTTTTTT.

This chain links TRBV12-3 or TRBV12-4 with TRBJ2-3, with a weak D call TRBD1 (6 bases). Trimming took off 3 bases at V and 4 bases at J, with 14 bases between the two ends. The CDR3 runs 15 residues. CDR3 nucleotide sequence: TGTGCCAGCAGTTTCGTGCAGGGGACGGCAGATACGCAGTATTTT. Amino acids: CASSFVQGTADTQYF.

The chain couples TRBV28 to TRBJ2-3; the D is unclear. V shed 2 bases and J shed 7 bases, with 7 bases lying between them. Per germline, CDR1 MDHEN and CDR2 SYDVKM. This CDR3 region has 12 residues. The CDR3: CASSLRVHTQYF. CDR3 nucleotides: TGTGCCAGCAGTTTAAGGGTCCATACGCAGTATTTT. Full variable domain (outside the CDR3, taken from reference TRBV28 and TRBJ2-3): DVKVTQSSRYLVKRTGEKVFLECVQDMDHENMFWYRQDPGLGLRLIYFSYDVKMKEKGDIPEGYSVSREKKERFSLILESASTNQTSMYLCASSLRVHTQYFGPGTRLTVL.